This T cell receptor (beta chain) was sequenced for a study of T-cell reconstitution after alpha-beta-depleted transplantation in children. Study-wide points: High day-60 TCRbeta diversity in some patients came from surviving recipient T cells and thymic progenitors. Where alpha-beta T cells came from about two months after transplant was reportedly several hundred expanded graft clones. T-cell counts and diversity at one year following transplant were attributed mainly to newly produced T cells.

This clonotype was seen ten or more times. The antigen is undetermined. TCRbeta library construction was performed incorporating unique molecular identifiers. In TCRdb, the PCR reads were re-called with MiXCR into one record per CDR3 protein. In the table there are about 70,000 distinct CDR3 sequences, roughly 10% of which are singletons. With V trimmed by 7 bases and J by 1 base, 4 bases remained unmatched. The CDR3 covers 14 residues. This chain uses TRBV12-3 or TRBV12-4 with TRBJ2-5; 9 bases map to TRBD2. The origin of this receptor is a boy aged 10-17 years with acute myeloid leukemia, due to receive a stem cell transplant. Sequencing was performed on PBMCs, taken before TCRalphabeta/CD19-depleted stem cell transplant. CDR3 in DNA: TGTGCCAGCACTGGCGGGGGGGTCCAAGAGACCCAGTACTTC. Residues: CASTGGGVQETQYF.